One sample yielded the 19 T cell receptor beta chains listed below, sequenced in a study of control samples from healthy donors and cancer patients. Assay: immunoSEQ multiplex PCR; the TCRdb copy retains only in-frame clones and omits some. The profile shows some 74,000 clones, nearly 90% of them singletons. The specimen sequenced was blood. The receptor source for this set is a woman aged 50 to 60 in good health.

The chain employs TRBV4-1 and TRBJ2-7; TRBD1 aligns across 8 bases. CDR1 and CDR2 (germline): MGHRA, YSYEKL. V was pared by 2 bases and J by 5 bases, with 2 bases of the junction left unmatched. This CDR3 is 13 amino acids long. CDR3 sequence (DNA): TGCGCCAGCAGCCAACAACAGGGGGACGAGCAGTACTTC. As protein: CASSQQQGDEQYF.

The V and J genes are TRBV21-1 and TRBJ1-5; the table's D call, TRBD1, has no DNA check behind it. TRBV21-1 is recorded as a pseudogene. This CDR3 spans 17 amino acids. As DNA, the CDR3 is TGTGCCAGCAGCAGACGACAGGGGGCAGGTAAACATCAGCCCCAGCATTTT. Protein: CASSRRQGAGKHQPQHF.

The chain has TRBV24-1 and TRBJ1-1; no firm D call. This CDR3 has 12 residues. V was trimmed by 5 bases and J by 7 bases, leaving 10 bases between them. Germline values: CDR1 KGHDR, CDR2 SFDVKD. The CDR3 sequence: CATSAGENEAFF. CDR3 DNA sequence: TGTGCCACCAGTGCTGGGGAAAATGAAGCTTTCTTT.

The chain carries TRBV19 and TRBJ2-1; tentative D call: TRBD2 (5 bases). V was shortened by 7 bases and J by 6 bases, with 19 bases between the two germline ends. The CDR3 extends over 15 amino acids. From germline, CDR1 is LNHDA and CDR2 SQIVND (reference sequence). DNA of the CDR3: TGTGCCAGTACGGAAGCGGCCCTTTTTGGCAATGAGCAGTTCTTC. It encodes CASTEAALFGNEQFF.

This chain joins TRBV18 and TRBJ1-4, with D possibly TRBD1 on 6 matching bases. V lost 4 bases and J 7 bases, leaving 19 bases between the germline ends. Germline CDR1 and CDR2: KGHSH and LQKENI. The CDR3 covers 16 residues. CDR3 bases: TGTGCCAGCTCACGACAGGAGGGACGGGGAGGTGAAAAACTGTTTTTT. Its protein product is CASSRQEGRGGEKLFF.

The V call is TRBV28, the J call TRBJ1-2; weak D call: TRBD1 (5 bases). CDR1 is MDHEN and CDR2 is SYDVKM in the germline V gene. Trimming shortened V by 11 bases and J by 6 bases, and 16 bases separated the two germline ends. This CDR3 contains 12 residues. The CDR3 sequence: CASSLGVHGYTF. The CDR3 coding sequence is TGTGCCTCCAGTTTGGGGGTCCATGGCTACACCTTC.

The chain couples TRBV5-1 to TRBJ2-1, with 9 bases that match TRBD2. The CDR3 spans 14 residues. Germline V gene sequence: CDR1 SGHRS, CDR2 YFSETQ. After removal of 10 bases from V and 5 bases from J, the junction contained 10 bases not matched to a gene. The CDR3 DNA sequence: TGCGCCCGCGCGGGGGGCGGGGGGGACAATGAGCAGTTCTTC. As protein: CARAGGGGDNEQFF.

This rearrangement joins TRBV6-5 to TRBJ1-1; D perhaps matches TRBD1 (5 bases). Trimming took off 6 bases at V and 0 bases at J, with 14 bases between the two ends. Germline CDR1 reads MNHEY; CDR2 reads SVGAGI. This CDR3 has 15 amino acids. CDR3 sequence: CASSKQAPMNTEAFF. CDR3 coding DNA: TGTGCCAGCAGCAAACAGGCCCCGATGAACACTGAAGCTTTCTTT.

V and J are TRBV20-1 and TRBJ1-4, with TRBD1 as a possible D gene (6 bases). The V gene's germline CDR1 is DFQATT and CDR2 SNEGSKA (reference sequence). The CDR3 extends over 15 amino acids. Trimming took 3 bases from V and 9 from J, leaving 20 bases between them. The CDR3, as DNA: TGCAGTGCTAGTCTTGCCGAACAGGGATGGCAAAAACTGTTTTTT. Translating gives CSASLAEQGWQKLFF.

This rearrangement joins TRBV12-3 or TRBV12-4 to TRBJ1-3; no clear D gene. There are 12 residues in the CDR3. Trimming shortened V by 4 bases and J by 5 bases, and 6 bases separated the two germline ends. CDR3 DNA: TGTGCCAGCAGTTCTGGGAGAAACACCATATATTTT. This sequence encodes CASSSGRNTIYF.

The chain recombines TRBV29-1 with TRBJ1-1, with D unresolved. The V end was cut by 4 bases, the J end by 1 base, with 10 bases between. Germline values: CDR1 SQVTM, CDR2 ANQGSEA. This CDR3 has 13 amino acids. The CDR3 nucleotides read TGCAGCGTTGTGAGGTCGGGGAACACTGAAGCTTTCTTT. Translated: CSVVRSGNTEAFF.

For the CDR3, the DNA is TGTGCCAGCAGCCAAACAGGGGGCGCATATAATTCACCCCTCCACTTT. As protein: CASSQTGGAYNSPLHF. This chain joins TRBV3-1 (or the pseudogene TRBV3-2) and TRBJ1-6; 9 bases agree with TRBD1. Per germline, CDR1 LGHDT and CDR2 YNNKEL (reference sequence). This CDR3 region has 16 residues. After removal of 2 bases from V and 4 bases from J, the junction contained 3 bases not matched to a gene.

The chain couples TRBV6-1 to TRBJ1-5; possible D gene TRBD1, 6 bases. The germline gives CDR1 MNHNS, CDR2 SASEGT. Trimming removed 3 bases from V and 7 bases from J, with 19 bases in between. The CDR3 has 16 residues. In nucleotides, the CDR3 is TGTGCCAGCAGTGACGGGGGCTTACGCCCTTGGCAGCCCCAGCATTTT. Translation gives CASSDGGLRPWQPQHF.

This chain joins TRBV20-1 and TRBJ2-1, with D possibly TRBD1 on 6 matching bases. The CDR3 has 11 residues. Trimming removed 8 bases from V and 7 bases from J, with 12 bases in between. From germline, CDR1 is DFQATT and CDR2 SNEGSKA (reference sequence). The CDR3 loop is CSLQGVNEQFF. DNA of the CDR3: TGCAGTTTACAGGGAGTGAATGAGCAGTTCTTC.

V gene TRBV6-1 combines with J gene TRBJ1-1; the D gene is possibly TRBD1 (5 bases). The CDR3 totals 16 residues. Germline V gene data show CDR1 as MNHNS and CDR2 as SASEGT. Trimming cost V 4 bases and J 5 bases, with 20 bases left between them. The CDR3 nucleotides are TGTGCCAGCAGTGGGGGGGTACAGGCGGCAAAAACTGAAGCTTTCTTT. Amino acids: CASSGGVQAAKTEAFF.

The genes are TRBV5-4 and TRBJ2-3, with D perhaps matching TRBD2 (6 bases). The germline V and J ends were trimmed by 4 bases and 2 bases, with 14 bases remaining between them. From germline, CDR1 is SGHNT and CDR2 YYREEE (reference sequence). The CDR3 covers 15 residues. The CDR3 DNA reads as TGTGCCAGCAGCCCCCTGGAGGGGTACACAGATACGCAGTATTTT. Its protein is CASSPLEGYTDTQYF.

The genes are TRBV2 and TRBJ1-1, with 9 nucleotides matching TRBD1. After removal of 4 bases from V and 11 bases from J, the junction contained 5 bases not matched to a gene. The germline V gene encodes CDR1 SNHLY and CDR2 FYNNEI. The CDR3 totals 12 residues. The CDR3 sequence: CASSGQGVEAFF. CDR3 DNA sequence: TGTGCCAGCAGTGGACAGGGGGTAGAGGCTTTCTTT.

The V gene is TRBV5-1, the J gene TRBJ1-1; D gene ambiguous. Germline V gene data show CDR1 as SGHRS and CDR2 as YFSETQ. The germline V and J ends were trimmed by 6 bases and 0 bases, with 12 bases remaining between them. The CDR3 covers 14 residues. The CDR3 is CASTEGLMNTEAFF. The CDR3 DNA follows: TGCGCCAGCACCGAGGGTTTGATGAACACTGAAGCTTTCTTT.

V is TRBV12-5 and J is TRBJ1-1; 9 bases fit TRBD1. CDR3 length: 17 residues. Germline V CDR1 and CDR2: LGHNT, FRNRAP. V lost 2 bases and J lost 5; bases outside the gene matches: 12. The DNA of the CDR3 is TGTGCTAGTGGTTTGTCTACAGGGGGCTTTTCTGGTACTGAAGCTTTCTTT. Translated, it gives CASGLSTGGFSGTEAFF.